The 24 T cell receptor beta chains reported below all come from one sample, sequenced in a study of blood T cells in healthy people across ages. A second PCR, run for roughly 7 to 11 cycles, used a sample-barcoded 5' primer plus a J-beta primer mix. TCRdb reprocessed the 5' RACE reads via MiXCR and lists one record per CDR3 protein. Of approximately 800,000 distinct CDR3 sequences listed, roughly 26% were seen once; the top ten hold 3%. These data were likewise used in another study, on T cells of mothers and their children.

The sequenced sample consisted of blood. The receptors were gathered from a boy aged 5-17 years in good health.

This clonotype was seen once. The rearrangement joins TRBV4-2 to TRBJ1-1, with a weak D call TRBD1 (5 bases). This CDR3 is 19 amino acids long. Germline-derived CDR1 and CDR2 are LGHNA and YNFKEQ. Trimming stripped 3 bases from V and 1 base from J, with 24 bases between. The CDR3 sequence is CASSQLPGGGRQKNTEAFF. The CDR3 DNA reads TGTGCCAGCAGCCAGCTCCCGGGGGGAGGTCGCCAAAAGAACACTGAAGCTTTCTTT.

Worth noting for this clonotype: Relative to the germline gene, one junction end is altered; a read error may explain this. The chain has TRBV10-3 and TRBJ2-1; D is unclear. Germline lookup yields CDR1 ENHRY and CDR2 SYGVKD. This CDR3 region has 13 residues. The CDR3 loop is CAATGSSYDEQFF. The CDR3 DNA reads TGTGCCGCCACGGGCAGCTCCTACGATGAGCAGTTCTTC.

V and J are TRBV15 and TRBJ2-1; D is perhaps TRBD2 (5 bases). V dropped 3 bases and J dropped 8 bases, with 14 bases sitting between them. The CDR3 has 14 amino acids. Per the germline V gene, CDR1 is LNHNV and CDR2 is YYDKDF (reference sequence). The CDR3 region has the DNA TGTGCCACCAGCAGGGCGAGAGGGCGGGATGAGCAGTTCTTC. Amino acid sequence: CATSRARGRDEQFF.

This clonotype was seen a handful of times. The J gene is TRBJ2-7, the V gene TRBV18; the match to TRBD1 covers 8 bases. V lost 1 base to trimming and J lost 2 bases; unmatched junction nucleotides: 7. The CDR3 is made up of 16 amino acids. Per germline, CDR1 KGHSH and CDR2 LQKENI. CDR3 sequence (DNA): TGTGCCAGCTCACCACAGGCAGGGGGCTTGACCTACGAGCAGTACTTC. It encodes CASSPQAGGLTYEQYF.

The chain employs TRBV20-1 and TRBJ2-5; 11 bases agree with TRBD2. Germline-derived CDR1 and CDR2 are DFQATT and SNEGSKA (reference sequence). Trimming removed 1 base from V and 5 bases from J; junction bases left unmatched: 3. CDR3 length: 14 amino acids. This CDR3 reads CSARGLAGRETQYF. DNA for the CDR3: TGCAGTGCTAGAGGACTAGCGGGGCGGGAGACCCAGTACTTC.

A few counts support this clonotype. The genes are TRBV3-1 and TRBJ2-2; maybe TRBD2 (5 bases). V was trimmed by 5 bases and J by 6 bases, leaving 10 bases between them. Per germline, CDR1 LGHDT and CDR2 YNNKEL (reference sequence). This CDR3 comprises 13 residues. CDR3 protein: CASSDGVAGELFF. DNA of the CDR3: TGTGCCAGCAGCGACGGGGTAGCCGGGGAGCTGTTTTTT. Complete variable domain (other parts from reference TRBV3-1 and TRBJ2-2): DTAVSQTPKYLVTQMGNDKSIKCEQNLGHDTMYWYKQDSKKFLKIMFSYNNKELIINETVPNRFSPKSPDKAHLNLHINSLELGDSAVYFCASSDGVAGELFFGEGSRLTVL.

V usage is TRBV10-3 and J usage is TRBJ2-2; a possible D gene is TRBD2 (5 bases). The CDR3 totals 14 residues. V was shortened by 2 bases and J by 4 bases, with 8 bases between the two germline ends. From germline, CDR1 is ENHRY and CDR2 SYGVKD. In DNA, the CDR3 is TGTGCCATCAGTGAGCTCAGCGGCACCGGGGAGCTGTTTTTT. This codes for CAISELSGTGELFF.

This clonotype was seen only a few times. In DNA form, the CDR3 reads TGCGCCAGCAGCCAAGTTTCTGTGGCGGGGGCTAACTATGGCTACACCTTC. Its translation is CASSQVSVAGANYGYTF. V and J are TRBV4-1 and TRBJ1-2; D is possibly TRBD1 (5 bases). Trimming shortened V by 1 base and J by 0 bases, and 15 bases separated the two germline ends. This CDR3 has 17 amino acids. The germline CDR1 and CDR2 sequences are MGHRA and YSYEKL.

The chain employs TRBV6-5 and TRBJ2-7, with D hard to call. The CDR3 extends over 11 amino acids. The germline V gene encodes CDR1 MNHEY and CDR2 SVGAGI. The germline V and J ends were trimmed by 2 bases and 5 bases, with 4 bases remaining between them. The CDR3 sequence: CASSYGDEQYF. CDR3 coding DNA: TGTGCCAGCAGTTACGGAGACGAGCAGTACTTC.

This clonotype occurred a few times. The V call is TRBV11-2, the J call TRBJ2-7; 9 nucleotides align to TRBD2. The CDR3 covers 15 residues. The ends lost 5 bases at V and 3 bases at J; junction bases unmatched: 8. Looked up from germline, CDR1 is SGHAT and CDR2 is FQNNGV. CDR3 region: CASSPMSLAGYEQYF. The CDR3 region has the DNA TGTGCCAGCAGCCCCATGTCACTAGCGGGCTACGAGCAGTACTTC.

J is TRBJ2-7 and V is TRBV7-2; 11 bases agree with TRBD1. Looked up from germline, CDR1 is SGHTA and CDR2 is FQGNSA. V dropped 5 bases and J dropped 8; count of bases not matched to a gene: 5. The CDR3 runs 13 residues. The CDR3 sequence is CASSLGTGGKQYF. CDR3 nucleotides: TGTGCCAGCAGCCTGGGGACAGGGGGAAAGCAGTACTTC.

A remark on this clonotype: The junction departs from germline at one end; a sequencing error may be responsible. In DNA form, the CDR3 reads TGTGCCAGCAGCTTCTTACGCTATTCACCCCTTCACTTT. Translation: CASSFLRYSPLHF. The rearrangement links TRBV7-2 to TRBJ1-6; D remains unclear. CDR1 and CDR2 from the germline V gene are SGHTA and FQGNSA. The CDR3 spans 13 residues.

CDR3: CASSLGPINEKLFF. The CDR3, as DNA: TGCGCCAGCAGCTTGGGACCGATTAATGAAAAACTGTTTTTT. The rearrangement uses TRBV5-1 and TRBJ1-4; D call uncertain. Trimming cost V 0 bases and J 4 bases, with 7 bases left between them. The CDR3 is 14 residues long. Germline assignment: CDR1 SGHRS and CDR2 YFSETQ.

The chain has TRBV27 and TRBJ1-4; 10 nucleotides line up with TRBD1. The CDR3 has 19 residues. CDR1 is MNHEY and CDR2 is SMNVEV in the germline V gene (reference sequence). V lost 1 base and J lost 4; bases outside the gene matches: 12. DNA of the CDR3: TGTGCCAGCAGTTTATACGGGACAGGGGAATTGAGGATTAATGAAAAACTGTTTTTT. Translation gives CASSLYGTGELRINEKLFF.

This clonotype was counted between two and nine times. V usage is TRBV9 and J usage is TRBJ1-4, with a tentative D call TRBD1 (6 bases). The V gene lost 0 bases and the J gene lost 8 bases, with 14 bases spanning the gap. Germline V CDR1 and CDR2: SGDLS, YYNGEE. The CDR3 contains 15 residues. CDR3 DNA sequence: TGTGCCAGCAGCGTAGATGCAGGGGTCGGCGAAAAACTGTTTTTT. It is translated as CASSVDAGVGEKLFF.

The chain carries TRBV11-2 and TRBJ2-1; D is possibly TRBD2 (6 bases). The CDR3 extends over 15 amino acids. With 3 bases removed from V and 3 bases from J, the gap between germline ends came to 12 bases. Germline CDR1 reads SGHAT; CDR2 reads FQNNGV. Here the CDR3 DNA reads TGTGCCAGCAGCTTGAGTCTAGCGTTCTACAATGAGCAGTTCTTC. It is translated as CASSLSLAFYNEQFF.

V and J are TRBV27 and TRBJ2-6, with D perhaps TRBD1 (5 bases). The CDR3 is made up of 19 amino acids. Germline assignment: CDR1 MNHEY and CDR2 SMNVEV (reference sequence). Trimming left V 4 bases short and J 2 bases short, with 21 bases between. This CDR3 reads CASSSSQQDILTGANVLTF. CDR3 sequence (DNA): TGTGCCAGCAGTTCGTCGCAACAGGATATTCTGACTGGGGCCAACGTCCTGACTTTC.

The chain joins TRBV7-2 to TRBJ2-4; a possible D gene is TRBD2 (7 bases). Trimming shortened V by 5 bases and J by 8 bases, and 22 bases separated the two germline ends. CDR3 length: 16 amino acids. Germline V gene lookup returns CDR1 SGHTA and CDR2 FQGNSA. The CDR3 sequence: CASSPQVKEGGDIQYF. The CDR3 DNA reads as TGTGCCAGCAGCCCCCAAGTGAAAGAGGGGGGGGACATTCAGTACTTC.

The sample holds a few counts of this clonotype. This chain joins TRBV5-1 and TRBJ1-1; tentatively, D is TRBD1 (5 bases). The length of the CDR3 is 14 residues. The germline gives CDR1 SGHRS, CDR2 YFSETQ. V was clipped by 2 bases and J by 3 bases, with 11 bases between them. The CDR3 DNA is TGCGCCAGCAGCTTCAGATTGGGGGACACTGAAGCTTTCTTT. This codes for CASSFRLGDTEAFF.

This clonotype has a count of ten or more. CDR3 protein: CASSQRELAGNIQYF. CDR3 nucleotides: TGCGCCAGCAGCCAAAGGGAACTAGCGGGAAACATTCAGTACTTC. The chain couples TRBV4-1 to TRBJ2-4, with 9 bases fitting TRBD2. Germline V gives CDR1 MGHRA, CDR2 YSYEKL. V lost 2 bases, J lost 6 bases, and 5 bases stayed unmatched. The CDR3 consists of 15 residues.

At least ten counts were recorded for this clonotype. The chain is built from TRBV7-9 and TRBJ2-2; 13 bases map to TRBD2. Looked up from germline, CDR1 is SEHNR and CDR2 is FQNEAQ (reference sequence). After removal of 6 bases from V and 5 bases from J, the junction contained 3 bases not matched to a gene. CDR3 size: 15 residues. CDR3 sequence reads: CASSRTSGGTGELFF. DNA for the CDR3: TGTGCCAGCAGTCGGACTAGCGGGGGAACCGGGGAGCTGTTTTTT.

This clonotype has a handful of counts. V usage is TRBV5-1 and J usage is TRBJ1-4; D is perhaps TRBD1 (5 bases). This CDR3 region has 15 residues. Trimming stripped 0 bases from V and 5 bases from J, with 11 bases between. The germline V gene has CDR1 SGHRS and CDR2 YFSETQ. The CDR3 region has the DNA TGCGCCAGCAGCTTGGCGCGGGGGTTAAATGAAAAACTGTTTTTT. This gives the protein CASSLARGLNEKLFF.

The chain employs TRBV20-1 and TRBJ2-7, with D hard to call. Trimming took 3 bases from V and 2 from J, leaving 8 bases between them. The CDR3 totals 12 residues. The germline CDR1 and CDR2 sequences are DFQATT and SNEGSKA (reference sequence). CDR3 sequence reads: CSARAGPYEQYF. In DNA form, the CDR3 reads TGCAGTGCTAGGGCCGGACCCTACGAGCAGTACTTC.

The chain uses TRBV7-4 and TRBJ1-2; no firm D call. The germline V gene encodes CDR1 SGHVT and CDR2 SQSDAQ. The V and J ends lost 1 base and 1 base respectively, with 19 bases between them. CDR3 length: 18 residues. The CDR3 loop is CASSLGGGPIPFNYGYTF. Here the CDR3 DNA reads TGTGCCAGCAGCTTAGGAGGAGGGCCCATCCCTTTTAACTATGGCTACACCTTC.